This T cell receptor (beta chain) was observed in a study of cytomegalovirus exposure and HLA in healthy donors. With V trimmed by 4 bases and J by 6 bases, 10 bases remained unmatched. The V gene's germline CDR1 is SGHVS and CDR2 FQNEAQ. The CDR3 spans 16 residues. In the PCR, 60 Vbeta and 13 Jbeta primers were used. Method: immunoSEQ multiplex PCR; TCRdb's copy keeps in-frame clones and lacks some. Of 180,000 or so clones detected, approximately 83% appear once; the ten largest clones hold roughly 0.1%. This clone has just one count. No antigen is known for it. General observations from the study: Researchers had no immune exposure information except CMV serostatus available. When a later analysis compared HLA-associated TCR beta chains with equally common others, the HLA-associated chains turned out to be more clonally expanded and to have lower generation probabilities. A few CMV-associated chains were confirmed in vitro to be specific for CMV antigens. Upon later analysis, TCR association rates were observed to vary by HLA locus, being highest for DRB1 and lowest for HLA-C.

Sample: PBMCs. This chain joins TRBV7-8 and TRBJ1-2; 11 nucleotides align to TRBD1. The origin of this receptor is a boy aged 2-15 years in good health and CMV-seronegative. CDR3 in amino acids: CASSSRFGGQGDGYTF. The CDR3 DNA is TGTGCCAGCAGCTCAAGATTCGGGGGACAGGGGGATGGCTACACCTTC.